Listed below are T cell receptor beta chains from one sample, sequenced in a study of blood T cell repertoires in COVID-19. The method was immunoSEQ multiplex PCR; TCRdb's version includes in-frame clones alone and lacks a portion of them. The data contain around 300,000 clones, about 86% of them singletons. The specimen was peripheral blood. These receptors all come from a man aged 25 to 45 with active or convalescent COVID-19. The CDR3 runs from the conserved cysteine through the conserved F or W. D genes are given only for firm matches. Only some rows state a clone size, as once, few, many or a class for expanded clones.

j_gene: TRBJ1-3; v_gene: TRBV5-1; d_gene: NA; abundance: NA; CDR3nt: TGCGCCAGCAGCTTGACAGGCCTCACAGCCGACACCATATATTTT; CDR3aa: CASSLTGLTADTIYF
j_gene: TRBJ2-1; v_gene: TRBV24-1; d_gene: NA; abundance: NA; CDR3nt: TGTGCCACCAGTGAATATGGACAGAGTCCCTACAATGAGCAGTTCTTC; CDR3aa: CATSEYGQSPYNEQFF
j_gene: TRBJ2-1; v_gene: TRBV10-3; d_gene: NA; abundance: NA; CDR3nt: TGTGCCATTGAGGACAGAAAGAGCTCCTACAATGAGCAGTTCTTC; CDR3aa: CAIEDRKSSYNEQFF
j_gene: TRBJ2-7; v_gene: TRBV6-2/TRBV6-3; d_gene: NA; abundance: once; CDR3nt: TGTGCCAGCAGTTCCCAGGGTTTCTACGAGCAGTACTTC; CDR3aa: CASSSQGFYEQYF
j_gene: TRBJ2-7; v_gene: TRBV29-1; d_gene: TRBD2; abundance: NA; CDR3nt: TGCAGCGGCTGGGACTCCGGGGGGAGATCCGAGCAGTACTTC; CDR3aa: CSGWDSGGRSEQYF
j_gene: TRBJ2-6; v_gene: TRBV5-1; d_gene: NA; abundance: NA; CDR3nt: TGCGCCAGCAGCTTGGGAGTCTCTGGGGCCAACGTCCTGACTTTC; CDR3aa: CASSLGVSGANVLTF
j_gene: TRBJ2-7; v_gene: TRBV28; d_gene: TRBD2; abundance: NA; CDR3nt: TGTGCCAGCAGCCCGGCCCAAATGACTAGCGGGGTCTACGAGCAGTACTTC; CDR3aa: CASSPAQMTSGVYEQYF
j_gene: TRBJ2-7; v_gene: TRBV9; d_gene: TRBD2; abundance: NA; CDR3nt: TGTGCCAGCAGCGTAGTTTCCGGGGGGGCCGAGGAGCAGTACTTC; CDR3aa: CASSVVSGGAEEQYF
j_gene: TRBJ1-5; v_gene: TRBV7-2; d_gene: TRBD1; abundance: NA; CDR3nt: TGTGCCAGCAGCTTCGACAGGGATAGCAATCAGCCCCAGCATTTT; CDR3aa: CASSFDRDSNQPQHF
j_gene: TRBJ2-7; v_gene: TRBV28; d_gene: NA; abundance: NA; CDR3nt: TGTGCCAGCAGTTTATTGGACACTTACGAGCAGTACTTC; CDR3aa: CASSLLDTYEQYF
j_gene: TRBJ1-4; v_gene: TRBV4-2; d_gene: NA; abundance: NA; CDR3nt: TGTGCCAGCAGCCAAGAAGGACAAACAAGACTGTTTTTT; CDR3aa: CASSQEGQTRLFF
j_gene: TRBJ1-1; v_gene: TRBV5-1; d_gene: NA; abundance: NA; CDR3nt: TGCGCCAGCAGCCTCAGGGTTGGTGACACTGAAGCTTTCTTT; CDR3aa: CASSLRVGDTEAFF
j_gene: TRBJ2-7; v_gene: TRBV5-4; d_gene: NA; abundance: NA; CDR3nt: TGTGCCAGCAGCACAGGACAGTTCTACGAGCAGTACTTC; CDR3aa: CASSTGQFYEQYF
j_gene: TRBJ2-4; v_gene: TRBV6-5; d_gene: NA; abundance: NA; CDR3nt: TGTGCCAGCAGTTACTTAGGGGATTATGGCAAAAACATTCAGTACTTC; CDR3aa: CASSYLGDYGKNIQYF
j_gene: TRBJ2-7; v_gene: TRBV6-2/TRBV6-3; d_gene: NA; abundance: NA; CDR3nt: TGTGCCAGCAGTCATGGGCCACGCTACGAGCAGTACTTC; CDR3aa: CASSHGPRYEQYF
j_gene: TRBJ1-2; v_gene: TRBV7-9; d_gene: NA; abundance: once; CDR3nt: TGTGCCAGCAGCTTCGGGGTACCGGCCCTTAGCGGCTACACCTTC; CDR3aa: CASSFGVPALSGYTF
j_gene: TRBJ1-2; v_gene: TRBV25-1; d_gene: TRBD1; abundance: NA; CDR3nt: TGTGCCAGCAGTGAAGGGGGACAGAGTTATGGCTACACCTTC; CDR3aa: CASSEGGQSYGYTF
j_gene: TRBJ1-1; v_gene: TRBV7-6; d_gene: NA; abundance: NA; CDR3nt: TGTGCCAGCAGCTTAGCGATGGGAGGCACTGAAGCTTTCTTT; CDR3aa: CASSLAMGGTEAFF
j_gene: TRBJ2-7; v_gene: TRBV4-3; d_gene: TRBD2; abundance: NA; CDR3nt: TGCGCCAGCAGCCATCCTGAGGGGACGGGACTACGGAAGCAGTACTTC; CDR3aa: CASSHPEGTGLRKQYF
j_gene: TRBJ2-3; v_gene: TRBV7-2; d_gene: NA; abundance: once; CDR3nt: TGTGCCAGCACCCTAACGAGGGCCACAGATACGCAGTATTTT; CDR3aa: CASTLTRATDTQYF
j_gene: TRBJ2-7; v_gene: TRBV18; d_gene: NA; abundance: NA; CDR3nt: TGTGCCAGCTCACCCGGGACACTCTACGAGCAGTACTTC; CDR3aa: CASSPGTLYEQYF
j_gene: TRBJ2-5; v_gene: TRBV12-5; d_gene: NA; abundance: few; CDR3nt: TGTGCTAGTGCCCAAGGGGGGGAGTATGGGACCCAGTACTTC; CDR3aa: CASAQGGEYGTQYF
j_gene: TRBJ2-7; v_gene: TRBV4-2; d_gene: TRBD2; abundance: NA; CDR3nt: TGTGCCAGCAGCGTCGGGACTAGCGGGAGGACGCTGAACTACGAGCAGTACTTC; CDR3aa: CASSVGTSGRTLNYEQYF
j_gene: TRBJ2-1; v_gene: TRBV2; d_gene: TRBD1; abundance: once; CDR3nt: TGTGCCAGCAGAGGGGGACAGGGGAGAAATGAGCAGTTCTTC; CDR3aa: CASRGGQGRNEQFF
j_gene: TRBJ2-1; v_gene: TRBV15; d_gene: TRBD2; abundance: NA; CDR3nt: TGTGCCACCAGCAGAGAAGCGGGAGTTAGAAATGAGCAGTTCTTC; CDR3aa: CATSREAGVRNEQFF
j_gene: TRBJ2-2; v_gene: TRBV14; d_gene: NA; abundance: few; CDR3nt: TGTGCCAGCAGGAGCGCCGGGGAGCTGTTTTTT; CDR3aa: CASRSAGELFF
j_gene: TRBJ2-1; v_gene: TRBV28; d_gene: TRBD2; abundance: NA; CDR3nt: TGTGCCAGCAGCCGACTAGCGGGAGACAATGAGCAGTTCTTC; CDR3aa: CASSRLAGDNEQFF
j_gene: TRBJ2-5; v_gene: TRBV10-3; d_gene: NA; abundance: NA; CDR3nt: TGTGCCATCAGTGAGTCAGGGGCAGCAGAGACCCAGTACTTC; CDR3aa: CAISESGAAETQYF
j_gene: TRBJ1-2; v_gene: TRBV4-1; d_gene: NA; abundance: few; CDR3nt: TGCGCCAGCAGCCAAGATTCGATCGCGGTGCGAGGCTACACCTTC; CDR3aa: CASSQDSIAVRGYTF
j_gene: TRBJ1-5; v_gene: TRBV7-2; d_gene: NA; abundance: NA; CDR3nt: TGTGCCAGCAGCTTAACAGGTCAGACCAAGCCCCAGCATTTT; CDR3aa: CASSLTGQTKPQHF
j_gene: TRBJ1-4; v_gene: TRBV11-3; d_gene: NA; abundance: NA; CDR3nt: TGTGCCAGCAGCTTACTAGATGAAAAACTGTTTTTT; CDR3aa: CASSLLDEKLFF